These 30 T cell receptor beta chains share one sample of origin, sequenced in a study of blood T cell repertoires in COVID-19 (dated by TCRdb to about 2020). The method was the immunoSEQ multiplex PCR assay. This immuneACCESS table, as held by TCRdb, lists in-frame sequences with V and J called but not all clones. Of the missing ones, under half trace to an unresolved V gene in checked studies; the others have no known cause. Present in this sample are about 57,000 clones, over 80% of which were seen just once. The ten biggest clones cover about 22% of the sample. Sample: peripheral blood. These receptors were collected from a woman aged 60-75 years with acute or convalescent COVID-19.

The chain couples TRBV5-1 to TRBJ1-1; D ambiguous. V was shortened by 0 bases and J by 3 bases, with 12 bases between the two germline ends. CDR1 and CDR2 from the germline V gene are SGHRS and YFSETQ. CDR3 length equals 15 residues. CDR3 region: CASSLAPREHTEAFF. The CDR3, as DNA: TGCGCCAGCAGCTTGGCCCCGCGAGAGCACACTGAAGCTTTCTTT. The entire variable domain, with the rest obtained from reference TRBV5-1 and TRBJ1-1, is as follows: KAGVTQTPRYLIKTRGQQVTLSCSPISGHRSVSWYQQTPGQGLQFLFEYFSETQRNKGNFPGRFSGRQFSNSRSEMNVSTLELGDSALYLCASSLAPREHTEAFFGQGTRLTVV.

This sequence joins TRBV15 and TRBJ1-2; 8 bases align to TRBD1. Germline CDR1 reads LNHNV; CDR2 reads YYDKDF (reference sequence). This CDR3 is built from 15 residues. V was clipped by 0 bases and J by 6 bases; unmatched bases: 6. For the CDR3, the DNA is TGTGCCACCAGCAGAGATGGACAGGGTACTAATGGCTACACCTTC. Protein sequence: CATSRDGQGTNGYTF.

The rearrangement links TRBV27 to TRBJ1-5, with D maybe TRBD1 (5 bases). This CDR3 has 16 amino acids. V lost 1 base, J lost 1 base, and 11 bases lay in between. Germline V gives CDR1 MNHEY, CDR2 SMNVEV (reference sequence). CDR3 region: CASSLLAGMSNQPQHF. The CDR3 DNA follows: TGTGCCAGCAGTTTATTGGCAGGGATGAGCAATCAGCCCCAGCATTTT.

This sequence joins TRBV24-1 and TRBJ1-5; D is perhaps TRBD1 (5 bases). Per the germline V gene, CDR1 is KGHDR and CDR2 is SFDVKD. V was trimmed by 3 bases and J by 7 bases, leaving 15 bases between them. The CDR3 contains 15 residues. The CDR3: CATSDTTEDGQPQHF. The CDR3 nucleotides are TGTGCCACCAGTGATACGACAGAGGACGGCCAGCCCCAGCATTTT.

This clone was detected ten times or more. This sequence joins TRBV5-6 and TRBJ2-3; D possibly corresponds to TRBD1 (5 bases). CDR3 length: 14 residues. In germline, CDR1 is SGHDT, CDR2 YYEEEE. The V gene lost 4 bases and the J gene lost 4 bases, with 13 bases spanning the gap. The CDR3 protein is CASSVRQGSDTQYF. The CDR3 DNA reads as TGTGCCAGCAGCGTACGGCAGGGTTCAGATACGCAGTATTTT.

The chain joins TRBV9 to TRBJ1-2; a possible D gene is TRBD1 (6 bases). Trimming removed 1 base at V and 4 bases at J, with 14 bases between. This CDR3 has 15 amino acids. Germline V gene data show CDR1 as SGDLS and CDR2 as YYNGEE. CDR3 coding DNA: TGTGCCAGCAGCGTATCCGGTAGGGGGACCTATGGCTACACCTTC. It codes for CASSVSGRGTYGYTF.

The V gene is TRBV5-6, the J gene TRBJ1-1; the D is unclear. CDR1 and CDR2 from the germline V gene are SGHDT and YYEEEE. This CDR3 spans 12 amino acids. The V gene lost 4 bases and the J gene lost 9 bases, with 13 bases spanning the gap. CDR3 sequence: CASSDYGRKAFF. The DNA of the CDR3 is TGTGCCAGCAGCGACTACGGACGAAAAGCTTTCTTT. Complete variable domain (other parts from reference TRBV5-6 and TRBJ1-1): DAGVTQSPTHLIKTRGQQVTLRCSPKSGHDTVSWYQQALGQGPQFIFQYYEEEERQRGNFPDRFSGHQFPNYSSELNVNALLLGDSALYLCASSDYGRKAFFGQGTRLTVV.

V usage is TRBV18 and J usage is TRBJ2-7; 15 bases line up with TRBD2. Unmatched junction bases numbered 8, after V lost 2 bases and J lost 0 bases. Germline V gives CDR1 KGHSH, CDR2 LQKENI. The CDR3 sequence is 19 residues long. CDR3: CASSPTQGTSGGFSYEQYF. The CDR3 nucleotides read TGTGCCAGCTCACCAACCCAAGGGACTAGCGGGGGGTTCTCCTACGAGCAGTACTTC. The full variable domain, with the rest looked up from reference TRBV18 and TRBJ2-7, is NAGVMQNPRHLVRRRGQEARLRCSPMKGHSHVYWYRQLPEEGLKFMVYLQKENIIDESGMPKERFSAEFPKEGPSILRIQQVVRGDSAAYFCASSPTQGTSGGFSYEQYFGPGTRLTVT.

The CDR3 coding sequence is TGTGCCAGCATGGGGGGGACAGGGGGCTATGGCTACACCTTC. Amino acid sequence: CASMGGTGGYGYTF. The V gene is TRBV6-5, the J gene TRBJ1-2; the match to TRBD1 covers 11 bases. Germline-derived CDR1 and CDR2 are MNHEY and SVGAGI. Losses at the gene ends were 7 bases for V and 4 bases for J; bases not matched to a gene: 5. This CDR3 is built from 14 residues.

The V call is TRBV5-1, the J call TRBJ1-1, with 7 positions matching TRBD1. The CDR3 contains 15 residues. The junction had 6 bases not matched to a gene; V was cut back by 0 bases and J by 4 bases. CDR1 and CDR2 (germline): SGHRS, YFSETQ. The CDR3 nucleotides are TGCGCCAGCAGCTTGGATACAGGGGATTTCACTGAAGCTTTCTTT. Amino acid sequence: CASSLDTGDFTEAFF.

The rearrangement uses TRBV7-2 and TRBJ2-3; 14 nucleotides agree with TRBD2. The V and J ends lost 4 bases and 5 bases, in that order; junction bases with no gene match: 5. There are 16 residues in the CDR3. CDR1 and CDR2 (germline): SGHTA, FQGNSA. CDR3 protein: CASSSGTSGGRDTQYF. The CDR3 region has the DNA TGTGCCAGCAGCTCAGGGACTAGCGGGGGAAGAGATACGCAGTATTTT.

The genes are TRBV10-1 and TRBJ1-5; D not resolved. CDR1 and CDR2 from the germline V gene are WNHNN and SYGVQD (reference sequence). The CDR3 is 13 residues long. V lost 0 bases and J 4 bases, leaving 4 bases between the germline ends. The CDR3 protein is CASSESPNQPQHF. The CDR3, as DNA: TGCGCCAGCAGTGAGTCCCCAAATCAGCCCCAGCATTTT.

The chain employs TRBV19 and TRBJ1-1; 9 bases align to TRBD1. There are 13 residues in the CDR3. Germline lookup yields CDR1 LNHDA and CDR2 SQIVND (reference sequence). Unmatched junction bases numbered 10, after V lost 6 bases and J lost 11 bases. The CDR3 loop reads CASSLPGQGRAFF. DNA of the CDR3: TGTGCCAGTAGCCTCCCGGGACAGGGTAGGGCTTTCTTT.

This rearrangement joins TRBV5-4 to TRBJ2-7; D not resolved. The CDR3 is 13 residues long. Deletions cut 4 bases from V and 0 bases from J, with 8 bases between. Per the germline V gene, CDR1 is SGHNT and CDR2 is YYREEE (reference sequence). The CDR3 region is CASSPPSSYEQYF. The CDR3 DNA follows: TGTGCCAGCAGCCCCCCCAGCTCCTACGAGCAGTACTTC.

V usage is TRBV13 and J usage is TRBJ1-4; D is unclear. Per the germline V gene, CDR1 is PRHDT and CDR2 is FYEKMQ (reference sequence). V was clipped by 5 bases and J by 5 bases, with 12 bases between them. The CDR3 totals 14 residues. This chain's CDR3 is CASSESVENEKLFF. CDR3 DNA: TGTGCCAGCAGCGAAAGCGTTGAAAATGAAAAACTGTTTTTT.

V is TRBV7-3 and J is TRBJ2-1; D is possibly TRBD1 (6 bases). Per the germline V gene, CDR1 is SGHTA and CDR2 is FQGTGA. The germline V and J ends were trimmed by 1 base and 5 bases, with 15 bases remaining between them. This CDR3 has 16 residues. CDR3 in DNA: TGTGCCAGCAGCTTAAAATCAGGGGTCGGAAACAATGAGCAGTTCTTC. Residues: CASSLKSGVGNNEQFF.

V gene TRBV6-2 or TRBV6-3 combines with J gene TRBJ1-1; a weak D match, TRBD1 (5 bases). Germline assignment: CDR1 MNHEY and CDR2 SVGEGT. The V and J ends lost 2 bases and 2 bases respectively, with 15 bases between them. There are 16 residues in the CDR3. As DNA, the CDR3 is TGTGCCAGCAGTTACGGGGAGGGACTTCGCAACACTGAAGCTTTCTTT. This encodes CASSYGEGLRNTEAFF.

The genes are TRBV4-3 and TRBJ1-1; unclear D gene. The CDR3 runs to 14 residues. Germline values: CDR1 LGHNA, CDR2 YSLEER. The germline V and J ends were trimmed by 0 bases and 3 bases, with 8 bases remaining between them. The CDR3 coding sequence is TGCGCCAGCAGCCAAGATGGGAGGGACACTGAAGCTTTCTTT. This gives the protein CASSQDGRDTEAFF.

The chain is built from TRBV7-9 and TRBJ2-7; TRBD2 agrees at 11 bases. The CDR3 runs to 18 residues. With V trimmed by 2 bases and J by 0 bases, 9 bases remained unmatched. Germline V gene sequence: CDR1 SEHNR, CDR2 FQNEAQ (reference sequence). CDR3 nucleotides: TGTGCCAGCAGCTTACCCCCCCCTAGCGGGGGGATCTCCTACGAGCAGTACTTC. Translation: CASSLPPPSGGISYEQYF.

The CDR3 spells CASSLLFGGETQYF. The CDR3 DNA reads as TGTGCCAGCAGCTTACTTTTCGGCGGAGAGACCCAGTACTTC. The V and J genes are TRBV7-2 and TRBJ2-5; D not resolved. Per germline, CDR1 SGHTA and CDR2 FQGNSA. This CDR3 has 14 residues. V gave up 2 bases and J gave up 4 bases, with 11 bases separating them.

The count of this clone is one. Its ends do not fully match the called genes, so a read error is possible. The rearrangement links TRBV10-3 to TRBJ1-1; 7 nucleotides line up with TRBD1. Germline CDR1 reads ENHRY; CDR2 reads SYGVKD. The CDR3 loop spans 12 amino acids. The CDR3 DNA reads as TGTGCCGTCAGGGGGGCGAACACTGAAGCTTTCTTT. It codes for CAVRGANTEAFF.

The rearrangement uses TRBV5-1 and TRBJ1-5, with 8 bases aligning to TRBD1. The CDR3 sequence is 16 residues long. The V segment lost 1 base and the J segment 1 base; nucleotides outside the gene matches: 4. CDR1 and CDR2 from the germline V gene are SGHRS and YFSETQ. CDR3 bases: TGCGCCAGCAGCTTGCACGGACAGGGAAGCAATCAGCCCCAGCATTTT. Translation gives CASSLHGQGSNQPQHF.

The V call is TRBV3-1 (or the pseudogene TRBV3-2), the J call TRBJ2-7; D uncertain. The CDR3 loop spans 12 amino acids. Trimming left V 4 bases short and J 2 bases short, with 6 bases between. CDR1 is LGHDT and CDR2 is YNNKEL in the germline V gene (reference sequence). CDR3 sequence: CASSRSTYEQYF. The CDR3 DNA is TGTGCCAGCAGCCGCTCTACCTACGAGCAGTACTTC.

There are a few counts of this clone. V is TRBV4-2 and J is TRBJ1-1; D is uncertain. The CDR3 is 13 amino acids. The V and J ends lost 0 bases and 4 bases respectively, with 6 bases between them. The germline CDR1 and CDR2 sequences are LGHNA and YNFKEQ. In DNA form, the CDR3 reads TGTGCCAGCAGCCAAGACGGCGGCACTGAAGCTTTCTTT. The encoded protein is CASSQDGGTEAFF.

The chain employs TRBV5-5 and TRBJ1-5; 7 positions match TRBD1. Germline loops: CDR1 SGHKS, CDR2 YYEKEE (reference sequence). V lost 0 bases, J lost 7 bases, and 10 bases stayed unmatched. The CDR3 sequence is 16 residues long. CDR3 residues: CASSLAIGGVGQPQHF. For the CDR3, the DNA is TGTGCCAGCAGCTTGGCCATAGGGGGCGTAGGGCAGCCCCAGCATTTT.

This clone has only a few counts. The chain couples TRBV12-5 to TRBJ2-1; 8 nucleotides match TRBD2. Per the germline V gene, CDR1 is LGHNT and CDR2 is FRNRAP. The CDR3 sequence is 14 residues long. J gave up 1 base and V 7 bases, and 3 bases lay outside the gene matches. DNA for the CDR3: TGTGCTAGTGTCGGGGGGGGATCCTACAATGAGCAGTTCTTC. This sequence encodes CASVGGGSYNEQFF.

The chain links TRBV7-8 to TRBJ1-5; D is unresolved. The CDR3 spans 14 residues. The V end lost 4 bases, the J end lost 3 bases, and 10 bases lay between the germline ends. CDR1 SGHVS and CDR2 FQNEAQ come from the germline V gene. The CDR3 loop reads CASSWKADNQPQHF. The DNA for the CDR3 is TGTGCCAGCAGCTGGAAGGCGGACAATCAGCCCCAGCATTTT.

This chain links TRBV11-2 with TRBJ1-1; unclear D gene. V lost 1 base, J lost 3 bases, and 12 bases lay in between. The CDR3 covers 15 residues. The germline V gene encodes CDR1 SGHAT and CDR2 FQNNGV. CDR3: CASSLGRLGDTEAFF. In DNA form, the CDR3 reads TGTGCCAGCAGCTTAGGCAGGCTTGGCGACACTGAAGCTTTCTTT.

This clone has more than one count but fewer than ten. The chain has TRBV5-3 and TRBJ2-7, with 8 bases lining up with TRBD1. Being an ORF, TRBV5-3 has a function that is uncertain. With V trimmed by 4 bases and J by 6 bases, 6 bases remained unmatched. The CDR3 is 13 residues long. The CDR3 spells CARSDRTGCEQYF. The CDR3 nucleotides are TGTGCCAGAAGCGACAGGACAGGGTGCGAGCAGTACTTC.

This clone was seen only once. The chain couples TRBV19 to TRBJ2-2; 7 nucleotides align to TRBD1. CDR1 and CDR2 from the germline V gene are LNHDA and SQIVND (reference sequence). CDR3 length equals 15 residues. V trimming: 2 bases; J trimming: 4 bases; junction bases outside the gene matches: 4. Written as DNA, the CDR3 is TGTGCCAGTAGTATAATCAGGGGGAGCACCGGGGAGCTGTTTTTT. It encodes CASSIIRGSTGELFF.